This T cell receptor beta chain was found in a study of T cell changes during pregnancy in multiple sclerosis. V lost 0 bases, J lost 3 bases, and 11 bases lay in between. Germline V gene sequence: CDR1 LNHDA, CDR2 SQIVND (reference sequence). This CDR3 has 16 amino acids. Using immunoSEQ multiplex PCR, the repertoire was profiled, and TCRdb retains in-frame clones only, with some absent. The table lists roughly 52,000 clones, about 90% of them singletons. The TCR was taken from a female donor with multiple sclerosis, enrolled in a pregnancy study. This sample comprised CD4+ T cells from peripheral blood mononuclear cells, obtained in the first trimester of pregnancy. The chain is built from TRBV19 and TRBJ2-2; perhaps TRBD2 as D (5 bases). The CDR3 here is CASSIEGLGDTGELFF. CDR3 in DNA: TGTGCCAGTAGTATAGAAGGCCTCGGGGACACCGGGGAGCTGTTTTTT.